This is a list of T cell receptor beta chains from one sample in a study of cytomegalovirus exposure and HLA in healthy donors. Clones were sequenced by immunoSEQ multiplex PCR, and TCRdb holds only the in-frame ones, with some missing. The data contain 200,000 to 250,000 clones, over 65% of them seen just once; the ten biggest clones take up about 2.5%. The sequencing sample was made of PBMCs. All receptors derive from a woman aged 60-75 years in good health and CMV-seropositive. Both conserved end residues are part of each CDR3. Fields, in order: J gene, D gene, clone size, V gene, CDR3 DNA, CDR3 protein. A D gene is named only where the DNA matches it firmly. The listing skips clone size in some rows; elsewhere it reads once, few, many or a size class.

TRBJ2-7 - few TRBV12-2 TGTGCAAGTCGCTTAGTACCGGGACAGGGGGCGGCCGAGCAGTACTTC CASRLVPGQGAAEQYF
TRBJ2-1 - - TRBV5-1 TGCGCCAGCAGCTTGAACAGGGTTAATGAGCAGTTCTTC CASSLNRVNEQFF
TRBJ1-2 TRBD1 once TRBV7-9 TGTGCCAGCAGCACCGGGACAGGGAACTATGGCTACACCTTC CASSTGTGNYGYTF
TRBJ1-5 TRBD1 - TRBV28 TGTGCCAGCAGTTTGTCAGGGGGACTGAACGCTCCCCAGCATTTT CASSLSGGLNAPQHF
TRBJ1-6 TRBD1 - TRBV7-9 TGTGCCAGCAGCCTCACGGCGGGACAGTTCCTCCACTTT CASSLTAGQFLHF
TRBJ2-3 - - TRBV4-3 TGCGCCAGCAGCCCCAGAGGGGGGGCTAACACAGATACGCAGTATTTT CASSPRGGANTDTQYF
TRBJ2-1 - - TRBV10-1 TGCGCCAGCAGTGATGCTCTAGCAAGCAATGAGCAGTTCTTC CASSDALASNEQFF
TRBJ1-4 - once TRBV4-1 TGCGCCAGCAGCCGGGCGGGACCGCTACTTAATGAAAAACTGTTTTTT CASSRAGPLLNEKLFF
TRBJ2-1 - - TRBV5-5 TGTGCCAGCACCCCCTCGCCAGGGCCGGTTCTCAATGAGCAGTTCTTC CASTPSPGPVLNEQFF
TRBJ2-5 TRBD2 - TRBV19 TGTGCCAGTAGGAAGACTAGCGGGAGTACGGAGACCCAGTACTTC CASRKTSGSTETQYF